This TCR beta chain was found in a study of memory CD4+ T cells and cytomegalovirus serostatus. General study findings and limits: The CMV-associated TCR signature appears largely within the CD4+ memory repertoire.

Single viable CD3+CD4+CD8-CD45RO+ cells were sorted as the memory CD4+ T cells. Original methodology: After removing out-of-frame reads, 2.3 million or so distinct TCRbeta sequences remained. Method: immunoSEQ multiplex PCR; TCRdb's copy keeps in-frame clones and lacks some. V and J calls and clone size are given by that table; D and trimming were obtained from the DNA. The table has 48,000 or so clones, around 78% seen once. This CDR3 has 16 residues. Germline-derived CDR1 and CDR2 are MGHRA and YSYEKL. The trim removed 2 bases at V and 0 bases at J, leaving 4 bases unmatched. A word on this clone: Its target is unknown.

The sample was memory CD4+ T cells from blood. The chain has TRBV4-1 and TRBJ2-3; 8 bases align to TRBD2. This TCR was recovered from an adult in good health and CMV-seronegative. CDR3 residues: CASSQLVAGSTDTQYF. CDR3 nucleotide sequence: TGCGCCAGCAGCCAATTGGTAGCGGGAAGCACAGATACGCAGTATTTT.